This is a list of T cell receptor beta chains from one sample in a study of cytomegalovirus exposure and HLA in healthy donors. Measured with immunoSEQ multiplex PCR; TCRdb has only the in-frame clones, and not every one. The table lists some 270,000 clones, just over 85% of them singletons, with 0.9% to 1.1% in the top ten. Source material: PBMCs. Receptor source: a woman aged 18-29 years in good health and CMV-seronegative. Both conserved end residues are part of each CDR3. D genes are given only for firm matches. For some rows the clone size is stated as once, few or many, or as a class when expanded; others skip it.

DNA,CDR3,size,D,V,J,length
TGTGCCAGCAGTACGGGGGACAGCCTCGAATATCAGCCCCAGCATTTT,CASSTGDSLEYQPQHF,-,TRBD1,TRBV6-7,TRBJ1-5,16
TGTGCCAGCACCACTCTAGGATCCAGGGTCAATGAGCAGTTCTTC,CASTTLGSRVNEQFF,-,-,TRBV28,TRBJ2-1,15
TGTGCCAGTAGAGCATTCCCGGGACTAGCGGGGGGGAACACCGGGGAGCTGTTTTTT,CASRAFPGLAGGNTGELFF,-,TRBD2,TRBV19,TRBJ2-2,19
TGTGCCTGGAGTCTCCGGAGCTCCTACAATGAGCAGTTCTTC,CAWSLRSSYNEQFF,few,-,TRBV30,TRBJ2-1,14
TGTGCCAGCAGTGGTCGGAGGGCTCCAAAGTACAATGAGCAGTTCTTC,CASSGRRAPKYNEQFF,-,-,TRBV2,TRBJ2-1,16
TGTGCCAGCAGTTTTGTCGACAGGGACCATACCGATGGCTACACCTTC,CASSFVDRDHTDGYTF,-,TRBD1,TRBV27,TRBJ1-2,16
TGCGCCAGCAGCGGCCGACTAGCAAGGATCTACGAGCAGTACTTC,CASSGRLARIYEQYF,-,TRBD2,TRBV4-1,TRBJ2-7,15
TGTGCCAGCAGCTTCGGACAGGGAGGTCAGCCCCAGCATTTT,CASSFGQGGQPQHF,-,TRBD1,TRBV7-6,TRBJ1-5,14
TGTGCCAGCAGCTTAGGGCGAGGCGAGCAGTACTTC,CASSLGRGEQYF,-,-,TRBV11-1,TRBJ2-7,12
TGCAGCGTTGATACAGCAGAGACCCAGTACTTC,CSVDTAETQYF,-,-,TRBV29-1,TRBJ2-5,11
TGTGCCAGCAGCTCGACGGGACAGGGGGCTAGGAATCAGCCCCAGCATTTT,CASSSTGQGARNQPQHF,-,TRBD1,TRBV7-6,TRBJ1-5,17
TGTGCCAGCAGTTTGGTGGGACAGGGACCCCATGAAAAACTGTTTTTT,CASSLVGQGPHEKLFF,-,TRBD1,TRBV28,TRBJ1-4,16
TGTGCCAGCAGCCAGGACAGGATGAGAGGCTACACCTTC,CASSQDRMRGYTF,few,TRBD1,TRBV5-6,TRBJ1-2,13
TGTGCCAGCAGCTCAAAGGACAGGGACTACGAGCAGTACTTC,CASSSKDRDYEQYF,-,TRBD1,TRBV5-4,TRBJ2-7,14
TGCGCCAGCAGCTTTGGGAGCCAAGAGACCCAGTACTTC,CASSFGSQETQYF,-,-,TRBV5-1,TRBJ2-5,13
TGTGCCAGCAGCTTGGCCCACGGGACTAGTGCCTACAATGAGCAGTTCTTC,CASSLAHGTSAYNEQFF,once,TRBD2,TRBV5-8,TRBJ2-1,17
TGTGCCAGCAGCCAAGGGACTAGCGGGAGGGCCTTCCCCGGGGAGCAGTACTTC,CASSQGTSGRAFPGEQYF,-,TRBD2,TRBV14,TRBJ2-7,18
TGCGCCAGCAGTCGGGACAGGGTCGACGAGCAGTACTTC,CASSRDRVDEQYF,many,TRBD1,TRBV5-1,TRBJ2-7,13
TGTGCCAGCAGGAACCCGGGAGAAGCCAAAAACATTCAGTACTTC,CASRNPGEAKNIQYF,-,-,TRBV6-6,TRBJ2-4,15
TGCGCCAGCAGCCTCCGCTTCCCAGGCCACGATCTCTCTGGAAACACCATATATTTT,CASSLRFPGHDLSGNTIYF,once,-,TRBV4-1,TRBJ1-3,19
TGTGCCAGCAGGGTACAAACAGCTCAAGAGACCCAGTACTTC,CASRVQTAQETQYF,once,-,TRBV11-2,TRBJ2-5,14
TGTGCCAGCAGGCGGGACGGAACTAACTATGGCTACACCTTC,CASRRDGTNYGYTF,-,-,TRBV6-5,TRBJ1-2,14
TGTGCCAGCAGCCTCAACCGGGGCACTGAAGCTTTCTTT,CASSLNRGTEAFF,few,-,TRBV4-2,TRBJ1-1,13
TGTGCCAGCAGCTTAGAAGGGGCGCGTGGCTACACCTTC,CASSLEGARGYTF,-,-,TRBV7-2,TRBJ1-2,13
TGTGCCAGCAGCTTGCTCGGGACAGACATCTCTGGAAACACCATATATTTT,CASSLLGTDISGNTIYF,-,TRBD1,TRBV5-6,TRBJ1-3,17
TGCGCCAGCAGCTCGGGACAGGCCACCGATACGCAGTATTTT,CASSSGQATDTQYF,-,TRBD1,TRBV5-1,TRBJ2-3,14
TGTGCCAGTAGAGGGACAGGTATATGGAATGAGCAGTTCTTC,CASRGTGIWNEQFF,-,TRBD1,TRBV19,TRBJ2-1,14
TGTGCCAGCAGTAACCGACAAAGATACCACGAGCAGTACTTC,CASSNRQRYHEQYF,-,-,TRBV6-5,TRBJ2-7,14